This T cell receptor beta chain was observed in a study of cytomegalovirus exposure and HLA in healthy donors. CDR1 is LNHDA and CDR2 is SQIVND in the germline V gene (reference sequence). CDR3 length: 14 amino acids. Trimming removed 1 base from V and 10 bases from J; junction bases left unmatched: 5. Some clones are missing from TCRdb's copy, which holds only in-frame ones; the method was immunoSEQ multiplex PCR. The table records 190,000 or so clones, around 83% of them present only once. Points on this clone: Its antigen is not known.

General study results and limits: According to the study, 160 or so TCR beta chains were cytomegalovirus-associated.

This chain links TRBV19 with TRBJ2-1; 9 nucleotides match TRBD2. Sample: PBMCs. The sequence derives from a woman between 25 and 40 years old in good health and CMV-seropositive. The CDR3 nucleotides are TGTGCCAGTAGTATAGGGGCGGGAGGGCCGGAGCAGTTCTTC. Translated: CASSIGAGGPEQFF.